One T cell receptor beta chain is described in this entry. These data come from a study of yellow fever vaccine responses in identical twins. Using its own MiXCR run on the RT-PCR reads, TCRdb lists one record per CDR3 protein. The sample carries 7,500 to 10,000 distinct CDR3 sequences, approximately 83% recorded once. The CDR3 runs to 15 residues. CDR1 and CDR2 (germline): SEHNR, FQNEAQ (reference sequence). J was trimmed by 6 bases and V by 3 bases; bases with no gene match: 8. The chain couples TRBV7-9 to TRBJ2-1, with 7 bases aligning to TRBD1. The origin of this receptor is a woman between 18 and 30 years old who received the yellow fever vaccine. Sequences were derived from T cells from blood (PBMCs), unsorted or a sorted subset (not recorded which), sampled before or after yellow fever vaccination (not recorded which). CDR3 DNA sequence: TGTGCCAGCAGCTTCCGCCCGACAGGGAGCAATGAGCAGTTCTTC. Translation: CASSFRPTGSNEQFF.